This note documents a single TCR beta chain sequence. There is no known antigen for this receptor. No base quality information exists; no much larger clone differs at one position. Library preparation employed the immunoSEQ multiplex PCR assay. What TCRdb holds here is the immuneACCESS table cut down to in-frame rearrangements. Part of the clones is not present; checked against another copy, under half of the missing clones reflect an unresolved V gene, and the others are unexplained. In this sample the table shows over 65,000 clones, approximately 90% of which occur a single time. Roughly 2.5% of the sample belongs to the ten largest clones. The CDR3 covers 15 residues, taking in both the cysteine and the phenylalanine. Only the CDR3 DNA is retained, 45 bases long and in frame from the first base. The junction carries 13 bases between V and J, which are trimmed by 2 bases and 3 bases respectively. Reading the germline V gene gives CDR1 MNHEY and CDR2 SVGAGI.

This entry belongs to a study of T cell changes during pregnancy in multiple sclerosis (dated by TCRdb to between 2017 and 2020). Broadly, across the study: In women with multiple sclerosis, the researchers looked at how the T cell repertoire shifted as pregnancy progressed.

The receptor was derived from a female donor with multiple sclerosis, enrolled in a pregnancy study. The chain employs TRBV6-5 and TRBJ1-2, and possibly TRBD1, on 6 matching bases. The sample was peripheral blood, taken in the first trimester of pregnancy. The DNA reads TGTGCCAGCAGTTACGACCCGGACAGCTACTATGGCTACACCTTC. It codes for CASSYDPDSYYGYTF.